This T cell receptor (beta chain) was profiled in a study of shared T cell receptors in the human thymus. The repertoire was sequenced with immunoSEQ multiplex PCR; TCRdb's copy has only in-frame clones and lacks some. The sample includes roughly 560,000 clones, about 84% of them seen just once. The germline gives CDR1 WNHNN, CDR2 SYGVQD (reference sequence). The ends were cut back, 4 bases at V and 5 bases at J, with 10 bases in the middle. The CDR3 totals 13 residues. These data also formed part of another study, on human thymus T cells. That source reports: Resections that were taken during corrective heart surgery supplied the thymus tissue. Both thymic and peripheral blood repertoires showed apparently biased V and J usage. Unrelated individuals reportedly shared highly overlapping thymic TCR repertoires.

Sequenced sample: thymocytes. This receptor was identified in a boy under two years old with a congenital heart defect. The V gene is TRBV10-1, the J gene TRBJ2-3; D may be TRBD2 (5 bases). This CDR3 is CASSVREGDTQYF. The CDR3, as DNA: TGCGCCAGCAGTGTACGGGAAGGAGATACGCAGTATTTT.